The 27 T cell receptor beta chains given below trace back to one sample, sequenced in a study of control samples from healthy donors and cancer patients. TCRdb keeps only in-frame clones here, not all; method: immunoSEQ multiplex PCR. The top ten hold roughly 19% of the sample, which has about 100,000 clones, approximately 86% seen once. Material: blood. Receptors originate from a man under 40 in good health.

This rearrangement joins TRBV4-1 to TRBJ1-1; D call uncertain. The CDR3 runs to 15 residues. CDR1 MGHRA and CDR2 YSYEKL come from the germline V gene. Trimming removed 0 bases at V and 0 bases at J, with 8 bases between. CDR3 loop: CASSQEELMNTEAFF. In nucleotides, the CDR3 is TGCGCCAGCAGCCAAGAGGAGCTTATGAACACTGAAGCTTTCTTT.

The table lists this clone with a count of one. This chain links TRBV7-3 with TRBJ1-1; D is uncertain. Germline values: CDR1 SGHTA, CDR2 FQGTGA. This CDR3 has 13 residues. Trimming took 2 bases from V and 3 from J, leaving 7 bases between them. As DNA, the CDR3 is TGTGCCAGCAGCTTACAACCGGACACTGAAGCTTTCTTT. The encoded protein is CASSLQPDTEAFF.

The chain carries TRBV2 and TRBJ2-4; no definite D call. Looked up from germline, CDR1 is SNHLY and CDR2 is FYNNEI. V was clipped by 6 bases and J by 0 bases, with 9 bases between them. This CDR3 has 14 amino acids. The CDR3 coding sequence is TGTGCCAGCAGAGGATTTATAGCCAAAAACATTCAGTACTTC. Translation gives CASRGFIAKNIQYF. Using reference TRBV2 and TRBJ2-4 for the parts outside the CDR3, the full variable domain is EPEVTQTPSHQVTQMGQEVILRCVPISNHLYFYWYRQILGQKVEFLVSFYNNEISEKSEIFDDQFSVERPDGSNFTLKIRSTKLEDSAMYFCASRGFIAKNIQYFGAGTRLSVL.

V gene TRBV30 combines with J gene TRBJ1-2, with a possible D match to TRBD1 (6 bases). V lost 0 bases, J lost 8 bases, and 16 bases lay in between. Germline V gene data show CDR1 as GTSNPN and CDR2 as SVGIG (reference sequence). The CDR3 is 14 amino acids. The CDR3 spells CAWSVGGTSGGYTF. The CDR3 nucleotides are TGTGCCTGGAGTGTTGGGGGGACATCTGGGGGCTACACCTTC.

V and J are TRBV10-1 and TRBJ1-1, with D possibly TRBD1 on 5 matching bases. Germline CDR1 WNHNN, CDR2 SYGVQD (reference sequence). This CDR3 comprises 14 residues. The V gene lost 5 bases and the J gene lost 5 bases, with 15 bases spanning the gap. The CDR3 sequence is CASSLQAEGTEAFF. For the CDR3, the DNA is TGCGCCAGCAGTTTACAGGCGGAGGGGACTGAAGCTTTCTTT.

The chain carries TRBV11-1 and TRBJ1-1, with 8 bases matching TRBD1. The J segment lost 5 bases and the V segment lost 5 bases, leaving 13 bases of the junction unmatched. The CDR3 totals 16 residues. The V gene's germline CDR1 is SGHAT and CDR2 FQDESV (reference sequence). CDR3 bases: TGTGCCAGCAGCATTAGCCAAATTCAGGGGGCTACTGAAGCTTTCTTT. This encodes CASSISQIQGATEAFF.

The chain combines TRBV28 with TRBJ1-2; tentative D call: TRBD1 (6 bases). The germline V and J ends were trimmed by 3 bases and 6 bases, with 14 bases remaining between them. The CDR3 consists of 14 residues. Germline CDR1 MDHEN, CDR2 SYDVKM. CDR3 residues: CASSLTGSLNGYTF. CDR3 coding DNA: TGTGCCAGCAGTTTGACAGGATCTCTTAATGGCTACACCTTC.

This clone is a singleton in its sample. The gene calls are TRBV24-1 and TRBJ1-1, with D possibly TRBD1 on 6 matching bases. Trimming removed 7 bases from V and 2 bases from J, with 7 bases in between. This CDR3 contains 12 residues. Germline V gene sequence: CDR1 KGHDR, CDR2 SFDVKD. CDR3 residues: CATRQGNTEAFF. CDR3 DNA sequence: TGTGCCACCAGACAGGGAAACACTGAAGCTTTCTTT.

The rearrangement links TRBV5-1 to TRBJ1-2; TRBD1 might be the D (5 bases). V lost 0 bases to trimming and J lost 7 bases, with 16 bases between them. The CDR3 has 15 amino acids. The germline gives CDR1 SGHRS, CDR2 YFSETQ. The DNA for the CDR3 is TGCGCCAGCAGCTTGGACCCAAGAGGGGCAATTGGCTACACCTTC. Its translation: CASSLDPRGAIGYTF.

Remarks on this clone: Germline and junction disagree at one end, which may indicate a read error. This chain links TRBV12-3 or TRBV12-4 with TRBJ2-7; a possible D gene is TRBD1 (5 bases). The CDR3 has 11 amino acids. The CDR3 protein is CASSLGVEQYF. DNA of the CDR3: TGTGCCAGCAGCTTAGGGGTTGAGCAGTACTTC.

This chain links TRBV6-5 with TRBJ2-1; D may be TRBD1 (5 bases). CDR3 length: 15 residues. Trimming shortened V by 7 bases and J by 0 bases, and 13 bases separated the two germline ends. CDR1 and CDR2 from the germline V gene are MNHEY and SVGAGI. The DNA of the CDR3 is TGTGCCAGCACCCAGAGTGACAGCTCCTACAATGAGCAGTTCTTC. Amino acids: CASTQSDSSYNEQFF.

The gene calls are TRBV7-9 and TRBJ2-3, with a weak D call TRBD2 (6 bases). Germline assignment: CDR1 SEHNR and CDR2 FQNEAQ (reference sequence). The CDR3 extends over 14 amino acids. Trimming took off 4 bases at V and 4 bases at J, with 12 bases between the two ends. The CDR3 DNA reads as TGTGCCAGCAGCTCTATGACGGGGGCAGATACGCAGTATTTT. It translates to CASSSMTGADTQYF.

This chain uses TRBV6-5 with TRBJ1-3; D is ambiguous. The CDR3 consists of 15 residues. CDR1 and CDR2 from the germline V gene are MNHEY and SVGAGI. The germline V and J ends were trimmed by 6 bases and 0 bases, with 12 bases remaining between them. CDR3 sequence: CASSLGVPSGNTIYF. CDR3 sequence (DNA): TGTGCCAGCAGCCTCGGGGTCCCCTCTGGAAACACCATATATTTT.

The CDR3 loop reads CATRPGNTIYF. CDR3 DNA: TGTGCCACCCGGCCTGGAAACACCATATATTTT. The chain is built from TRBV12-3 or TRBV12-4 and TRBJ1-3; D is uncertain. The CDR3 consists of 11 residues. The V end was cut by 10 bases, the J end by 2 bases, with 6 bases between.

This CDR3 is CASSLGLGPSYGYTF. CDR3 nucleotides: TGTGCCAGCAGCTTAGGGCTGGGGCCGAGCTATGGCTACACCTTC. This chain links TRBV7-8 with TRBJ1-2; D may be TRBD1 (5 bases). The CDR3 covers 15 residues. The germline CDR1 and CDR2 sequences are SGHVS and FQNEAQ. Trimming cost V 1 base and J 4 bases, with 13 bases left between them.

This clone was observed a few times. The rearrangement uses TRBV10-3 and TRBJ2-5; TRBD2 matches at 10 bases. Germline V gene sequence: CDR1 ENHRY, CDR2 SYGVKD. The CDR3 length is 13 residues. The V segment lost 7 bases and the J segment 4 bases; nucleotides outside the gene matches: 3. The CDR3 DNA reads as TGTGCCATCATGCCTAGCGGGGGAGAGACCCAGTACTTC. Protein product: CAIMPSGGETQYF.

The rearrangement uses TRBV6-7 and TRBJ2-1; D is undetermined. TRBV6-7 is reported as an ORF; its role is uncertain. Trimming removed 1 base from V and 6 bases from J, with 19 bases in between. The CDR3 has 17 residues. CDR3 in amino acids: CASSYWAGPTASNEQFF. In DNA form, the CDR3 reads TGTGCCAGCAGTTACTGGGCCGGCCCAACAGCCTCCAATGAGCAGTTCTTC.

The rearrangement joins TRBV5-1 to TRBJ1-2; D is unclear. This CDR3 is built from 13 residues. V was pared by 0 bases and J by 3 bases, with 6 bases between. Per the germline V gene, CDR1 is SGHRS and CDR2 is YFSETQ. The CDR3 DNA reads as TGCGCCAGCAGCTTGGAGTCGTACTATGGCTACACCTTC. Protein product: CASSLESYYGYTF.

The V call is TRBV10-3, the J call TRBJ1-5; D remains unclear. Trimming removed 3 bases at V and 0 bases at J, with 12 bases between. This CDR3 is built from 16 residues. The germline V gene has CDR1 ENHRY and CDR2 SYGVKD. The chain's CDR3 is CAISDGRGVSNQPQHF. CDR3 coding DNA: TGTGCCATCAGTGATGGACGTGGGGTTAGCAATCAGCCCCAGCATTTT.

This clone was observed once. V gene TRBV20-1 combines with J gene TRBJ1-1, with D perhaps matching TRBD1 (5 bases). This CDR3 is built from 13 residues. In germline, CDR1 is DFQATT, CDR2 SNEGSKA (reference sequence). V lost 3 bases and J lost 0, with 8 bases in between. CDR3 amino acids: CSASGTVNTEAFF. CDR3 DNA sequence: TGCAGTGCTAGTGGGACGGTGAACACTGAAGCTTTCTTT.

This sequence joins TRBV27 and TRBJ2-7; TRBD1 aligns across 11 bases. The CDR3 is made up of 14 amino acids. With 6 bases clipped from V and 6 bases from J, the junction kept 7 bases outside the gene matches. CDR1 MNHEY and CDR2 SMNVEV come from the germline V gene (reference sequence). CDR3 sequence (DNA): TGTGCCAGCAGCTTCGGGACAGGGGGGACCGAGCAGTACTTC. Encoded protein: CASSFGTGGTEQYF.

This clone was recorded once. J is TRBJ1-1 and V is TRBV3-1 (or the pseudogene TRBV3-2), with D tentatively TRBD1 (6 bases). Germline CDR1 reads LGHDT; CDR2 reads YNNKEL (reference sequence). The CDR3 loop spans 12 amino acids. Between the trimmed V and J ends, which lost 6 bases and 1 base, there was a span of 6 bases. The CDR3 protein is CASRQGNTEAFF. The CDR3 DNA reads TGTGCCAGCAGACAGGGGAACACTGAAGCTTTCTTT.

On this clone itself: This CDR3 is also generated by other DNA sequences in the sample. V and J are TRBV5-1 and TRBJ1-2, with 11 bases that match TRBD1. This CDR3 is 15 amino acids long. The ends lost 3 bases at V and 4 bases at J; junction bases unmatched: 5. Germline CDR1 reads SGHRS; CDR2 reads YFSETQ. CDR3: CASSSGTGGAYGYTF. CDR3 in DNA: TGCGCCAGCAGCTCGGGGACAGGGGGGGCCTATGGCTACACCTTC.

The rearrangement links TRBV2 to TRBJ1-5; TRBD1 matches at 8 bases. In germline, CDR1 is SNHLY, CDR2 FYNNEI. The CDR3 has 13 residues. Losses at the gene ends were 6 bases for V and 6 bases for J; bases not matched to a gene: 4. The CDR3 DNA is TGTGCCAGCAGCCAGGGGGCTATTCAGCCCCAGCATTTT. Translating gives CASSQGAIQPQHF.

The chain is built from TRBV7-2 and TRBJ1-6; no definite D call. Germline assignment: CDR1 SGHTA and CDR2 FQGNSA. V lost 5 bases, J lost 0 bases, and 20 bases lay in between. The CDR3 extends over 19 amino acids. In nucleotides, the CDR3 is TGTGCCAGCAGCACCCGGACCTTCACTTTATCCTCCTATAATTCACCCCTCCACTTT. It codes for CASSTRTFTLSSYNSPLHF.

The CDR3 loop is CAISYRAQGEAFF. For the CDR3, the DNA is TGTGCCATCAGTTACAGGGCCCAGGGTGAAGCTTTCTTT. J is TRBJ1-1 and V is TRBV10-3; D is perhaps TRBD1 (6 bases). The germline V and J ends were trimmed by 5 bases and 7 bases, with 14 bases remaining between them. Germline assignment: CDR1 ENHRY and CDR2 SYGVKD. The CDR3 spans 13 residues.

The rearrangement links TRBV2 to TRBJ2-2; D is uncertain. Trimming took off 7 bases at V and 1 base at J, with 13 bases between the two ends. In germline, CDR1 is SNHLY, CDR2 FYNNEI. This CDR3 region has 15 residues. As DNA, the CDR3 is TGTGCCAGCATTCTAGGAATGGGGAACACCGGGGAGCTGTTTTTT. This encodes CASILGMGNTGELFF.